The subject of this entry is one TCR beta chain. Method: immunoSEQ multiplex PCR; TCRdb's copy keeps in-frame clones and lacks some. The table has some 300,000 clones, around 87% seen once. These data are taken from a study of blood T cell repertoires in COVID-19. The V and J ends lost 0 bases and 5 bases respectively, with 12 bases between them. Germline loops: CDR1 PRHDT, CDR2 FYEKMQ (reference sequence). This CDR3 has 15 amino acids. The origin of this receptor is a woman aged 40 to 50 with COVID-19, enrolled during active disease. The sequenced sample was peripheral blood. V gene TRBV13 combines with J gene TRBJ2-3; D is uncertain. The CDR3 DNA follows: TGTGCCAGCAGCTTAGGTGCCCACTACGAAGATACGCAGTATTTT. It translates to CASSLGAHYEDTQYF.